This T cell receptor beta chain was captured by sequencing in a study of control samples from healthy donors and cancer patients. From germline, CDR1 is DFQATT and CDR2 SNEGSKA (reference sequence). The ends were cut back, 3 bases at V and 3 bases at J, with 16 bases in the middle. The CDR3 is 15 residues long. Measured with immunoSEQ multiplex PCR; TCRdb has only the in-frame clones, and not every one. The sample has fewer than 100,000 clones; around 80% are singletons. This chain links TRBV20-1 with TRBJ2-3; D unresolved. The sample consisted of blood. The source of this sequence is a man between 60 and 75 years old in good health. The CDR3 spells CSASSALMGTDTQYF. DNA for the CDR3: TGCAGTGCTAGTTCCGCCCTAATGGGGACAGATACGCAGTATTTT.